Sequencing of this T cell receptor (beta chain) was carried out in a study of T cell clones after liver transplantation. Broader study findings: Post-transplant time points were not standardized, so conclusions are preliminary. Graft donor-reactive T cells possibly entered the graft instead of undergoing deletion.

This CDR3 comprises 14 residues. Germline loops: CDR1 MNHEY, CDR2 SMNVEV (reference sequence). V shed 3 bases and J shed 1 base, with 9 bases lying between them. Worth noting for this clone: What it binds is unknown.

Generated by immunoSEQ multiplex PCR, the TCRdb table keeps only in-frame clones and is missing some. This table holds around 120,000 clones, 90% found once. The sequence was obtained from a human patient who received a liver transplant. Part of the T cells may come from the graft donor. V usage is TRBV27 and J usage is TRBJ1-1; D call uncertain. This specimen was CD4+ T cells from blood, taken 12 months after liver transplant. CDR3 sequence (DNA): TGTGCCAGCAGTTTTCGTGGGTGGAACACTGAAGCTTTCTTT. Translating gives CASSFRGWNTEAFF.